This passage covers 4 T cell receptor beta chains from one sample sequenced in a study of monozygotic twins with cystic fibrosis. Measured with immunoSEQ multiplex PCR; TCRdb has only the in-frame clones, and not every one. The table records roughly 14,000 clones, over 80% of them present only once. The sequenced sample consisted of blood. Source of these receptors: a girl aged 2 to 9 with cystic fibrosis.

The chain combines TRBV5-1 with TRBJ2-7; TRBD2 aligns across 12 bases. With V trimmed by 0 bases and J by 7 bases, 2 bases remained unmatched. Per the germline V gene, CDR1 is SGHRS and CDR2 is YFSETQ. The CDR3 sequence is 14 residues long. CDR3 region: CASSLEGTSGEQYF. The CDR3 region has the DNA TGCGCCAGCAGCTTGGAGGGGACTAGCGGGGAGCAGTACTTC. Filled out from reference TRBV5-1 and TRBJ2-7, the complete variable domain reads KAGVTQTPRYLIKTRGQQVTLSCSPISGHRSVSWYQQTPGQGLQFLFEYFSETQRNKGNFPGRFSGRQFSNSRSEMNVSTLELGDSALYLCASSLEGTSGEQYFGPGTRLTVT.

The V gene is TRBV6-1, the J gene TRBJ2-1; weak D call: TRBD2 (5 bases). V gave up 8 bases and J gave up 9 bases, with 14 bases separating them. CDR1 MNHNS and CDR2 SASEGT come from the germline V gene. The CDR3 consists of 12 residues. The CDR3 nucleotides read TGTGCCAGCGAGGGCTGGATCCGTGAGCAGTTCTTC. This encodes CASEGWIREQFF.

CDR3 bases: TGTGCCATCAGTGGCGGAATGAACACTGAAGCTTTCTTT. Translating it yields CAISGGMNTEAFF. This chain connects TRBV10-3 to TRBJ1-1; D is unresolved. From germline, CDR1 is ENHRY and CDR2 SYGVKD. V was clipped by 4 bases and J by 0 bases, with 6 bases between them. The CDR3 totals 13 residues.

The chain links TRBV6-1 to TRBJ2-7, with D perhaps matching TRBD1 (6 bases). The germline V gene has CDR1 MNHNS and CDR2 SASEGT. The ends were cut back, 4 bases at V and 0 bases at J, with 10 bases in the middle. The CDR3 has 14 residues. The CDR3 protein is CASSVQGSSYEQYF. In DNA, the CDR3 is TGTGCCAGCAGTGTACAGGGTTCCTCCTACGAGCAGTACTTC.